This entry lists 26 T cell receptor beta chains sequenced from one sample in a study of blood T cell repertoires in COVID-19. Here immunoSEQ multiplex PCR was the method, and the copy in TCRdb shows in-frame clones only, minus some. Among about 69,000 clones listed, around 91% were seen once. The material sequenced was peripheral blood. The receptors were gathered from a man aged 50-60 years with acute or convalescent COVID-19.

The chain links TRBV25-1 to TRBJ2-4; a possible D gene is TRBD2 (6 bases). The germline CDR1 and CDR2 sequences are MGHDK and SYGVNS. Trimming stripped 3 bases from V and 7 bases from J, with 13 bases between. CDR3 length: 14 amino acids. The CDR3 is CASSEGGGTNIQYF. The CDR3 DNA reads as TGTGCCAGCAGTGAGGGAGGAGGGACCAACATTCAGTACTTC.

The gene calls are TRBV4-1 and TRBJ2-3; the match to TRBD2 covers 12 bases. J was trimmed by 4 bases and V by 6 bases; bases with no gene match: 8. This CDR3 has 16 amino acids. Germline CDR1 reads MGHRA; CDR2 reads YSYEKL. Here the CDR3 reads CASSQTSGRGADTQYF. The CDR3 region has the DNA TGCGCCAGCAGTCAGACTAGCGGGAGAGGGGCAGATACGCAGTATTTT.

This sequence joins TRBV18 and TRBJ2-7; D might be TRBD2 (5 bases). With 4 bases removed from V and 3 bases from J, the gap between germline ends came to 10 bases. This CDR3 has 13 residues. CDR1 is KGHSH and CDR2 is LQKENI in the germline V gene. The CDR3 loop is CASSRTRSYEQYF. The CDR3 DNA reads TGTGCCAGCTCACGTACTAGGAGCTACGAGCAGTACTTC.

Here the CDR3 reads CASSEARGSNQPQHF. CDR3 nucleotide sequence: TGTGCCAGCAGTGAAGCACGGGGAAGCAATCAGCCCCAGCATTTT. V usage is TRBV6-1 and J usage is TRBJ1-5; D is unresolved. Trimming removed 0 bases at V and 1 base at J, with 7 bases between. The CDR3 covers 15 residues. Germline V gene sequence: CDR1 MNHNS, CDR2 SASEGT.

This clone was seen only once. V and J are TRBV2 and TRBJ2-3; no clear D. The germline CDR1 and CDR2 sequences are SNHLY and FYNNEI. The V and J ends lost 2 bases and 2 bases respectively, with 14 bases between them. The CDR3 totals 16 residues. The CDR3 here is CASSESRASNTDTQYF. DNA of the CDR3: TGTGCCAGCAGTGAAAGTAGAGCCTCAAACACAGATACGCAGTATTTT.

The chain has TRBV5-8 and TRBJ2-3, with 8 positions matching TRBD1. Germline-derived CDR1 and CDR2 are SGHTS and YDEGEE. The CDR3 is 18 residues long. V was pared by 0 bases and J by 4 bases, with 13 bases of the junction left unmatched. The CDR3 DNA sequence: TGTGCCAGCAGCTTGGACTCAGGGGGCTACGGGTGGGCAGATACGCAGTATTTT. Protein: CASSLDSGGYGWADTQYF.

This chain uses TRBV30 with TRBJ2-5, with 8 bases that match TRBD2. Per germline, CDR1 GTSNPN and CDR2 SVGIG (reference sequence). The trim removed 0 bases at V and 5 bases at J, leaving 11 bases unmatched. The CDR3 has 16 amino acids. DNA for the CDR3: TGTGCCTGGAGTGTAGGGTTTCTAGCGGGTAGGGAGACCCAGTACTTC. Translating gives CAWSVGFLAGRETQYF.

This sequence joins TRBV4-2 and TRBJ2-2; TRBD2 agrees at 12 bases. The CDR3 totals 17 residues. Trimming took 1 base from V and 3 from J; bases not matched to a gene: 3. Germline V gives CDR1 LGHNA, CDR2 YNFKEQ. The CDR3 nucleotides read TGTGCCAGCAGCCAAGCCGGACTAGCGGGACACACCGGGGAGCTGTTTTTT. Translated: CASSQAGLAGHTGELFF.

J is TRBJ1-2 and V is TRBV15; 7 bases are shared with TRBD1. The germline V gene encodes CDR1 LNHNV and CDR2 YYDKDF (reference sequence). V shed 2 bases, J shed 6 bases, and the junction held 3 bases outside the gene matches. This CDR3 is 13 amino acids long. CDR3 sequence: CATSRRDRDGYTF. In nucleotides, the CDR3 is TGTGCCACCAGCAGAAGAGACAGGGATGGCTACACCTTC.

The chain uses TRBV6-4 and TRBJ2-1; TRBD2 matches at 14 bases. Per the germline V gene, CDR1 is MRHNA and CDR2 is SNTAGT. V shed 5 bases and J 4 bases; nucleotides not matched to a gene: 13. This CDR3 has 19 residues. CDR3 DNA sequence: TGTGCCAGCAGTTCTACCGGGACTAGCGGGAGTCGTCGGTACAATGAGCAGTTCTTC. It is translated as CASSSTGTSGSRRYNEQFF.

A few counts support this clone. The chain couples TRBV28 to TRBJ1-2; tentatively, D is TRBD1 (6 bases). Trimming cost V 11 bases and J 5 bases, with 18 bases left between them. Germline V CDR1 and CDR2: MDHEN, SYDVKM. CDR3 length equals 13 residues. CDR3 nucleotide sequence: TGTGCCGGAAAAAACCGGGACAAGTATGGCTACACCTTC. The encoded protein is CAGKNRDKYGYTF.

The V gene is TRBV7-9, the J gene TRBJ2-3; D call uncertain. V lost 5 bases and J 5 bases, leaving 8 bases between the germline ends. The CDR3 has 12 residues. The V gene's germline CDR1 is SEHNR and CDR2 FQNEAQ (reference sequence). This CDR3 reads CASSRERDTQYF. In DNA, the CDR3 is TGTGCCAGCAGCCGCGAAAGAGATACGCAGTATTTT.

The rearrangement links TRBV5-1 to TRBJ1-2, with D unresolved. This CDR3 region has 13 residues. Germline V gene lookup returns CDR1 SGHRS and CDR2 YFSETQ. The V end lost 2 bases, the J end lost 2 bases, and 7 bases lay between the germline ends. The CDR3 sequence is CASSFDNNYGYTF. As DNA, the CDR3 is TGCGCCAGCAGCTTTGACAACAACTATGGCTACACCTTC.

The CDR3 loop reads CATSDATSRSYNEQFF. For the CDR3, the DNA is TGTGCCACCAGTGACGCCACATCACGCTCCTACAATGAGCAGTTCTTC. The chain carries TRBV24-1 and TRBJ2-1, with D uncertain. V was shortened by 4 bases and J by 0 bases, with 12 bases between the two germline ends. The CDR3 consists of 16 residues. The germline V gene has CDR1 KGHDR and CDR2 SFDVKD.

The chain has TRBV7-2 and TRBJ1-1; no definite D call. CDR3 length: 14 residues. V shed 1 base and J shed 5 bases, with 11 bases lying between them. The V gene's germline CDR1 is SGHTA and CDR2 FQGNSA. The DNA for the CDR3 is TGTGCCAGCAGCTTAGGGCGGGGTAGTACTGAAGCTTTCTTT. Translation gives CASSLGRGSTEAFF.

J is TRBJ1-2 and V is TRBV24-1; TRBD1 is a possible D gene (6 bases). The ends were cut back, 5 bases at V and 5 bases at J, with 8 bases in the middle. This CDR3 spans 12 amino acids. The V gene's germline CDR1 is KGHDR and CDR2 SFDVKD. This chain's CDR3 is CATSADSYGYTF. CDR3 DNA sequence: TGTGCCACCAGTGCGGACAGTTATGGCTACACCTTC.

This chain connects TRBV10-3 to TRBJ2-3; weak D call: TRBD2 (6 bases). CDR3 length: 18 residues. From germline, CDR1 is ENHRY and CDR2 SYGVKD. Trimming cost V 3 bases and J 2 bases, with 21 bases left between them. CDR3 DNA: TGTGCCATCAGTGAAACCGGGACTGGCGGGTTTAACACAGATACGCAGTATTTT. Protein product: CAISETGTGGFNTDTQYF.

The CDR3 reads CASSDSRSGNTIYF. CDR3 DNA: TGTGCCAGCAGTGATTCCCGCTCTGGAAACACCATATATTTT. The chain is built from TRBV25-1 and TRBJ1-3; D is ambiguous. The germline V gene encodes CDR1 MGHDK and CDR2 SYGVNS. V was clipped by 3 bases and J by 0 bases, with 6 bases between them. The CDR3 contains 14 residues. Variable domain in full (rest from reference TRBV25-1 and TRBJ1-3): EADIYQTPRYLVIGTGKKITLECSQTMGHDKMYWYQQDPGMELHLIHYSYGVNSTEKGDLSSESTVSRIRTEHFPLTLESARPSHTSQYLCASSDSRSGNTIYFGEGSWLTVV.

The genes are TRBV28 and TRBJ1-1; D is ambiguous. Germline V gives CDR1 MDHEN, CDR2 SYDVKM. The CDR3 is 13 residues long. V shed 3 bases and J shed 0 bases, with 5 bases lying between them. The CDR3 DNA reads TGTGCCAGCAGTTTTCGGGTGAACACTGAAGCTTTCTTT. It specifies CASSFRVNTEAFF.

This chain uses TRBV18 with TRBJ1-4; no reliable D call. Germline CDR1 KGHSH, CDR2 LQKENI. V shed 6 bases and J shed 8 bases, with 16 bases lying between them. CDR3 size: 14 residues. The CDR3 nucleotides read TGTGCCAGCTCCTCGAGTGAGAGTAGCGAAAAACTGTTTTTT. As protein: CASSSSESSEKLFF.

In DNA, the CDR3 is TGTGCCAGCAGCCAAGTCGCTGGGACTAGCATCTTCTCCGATGGGAGTCGGCAGTACTTC. Its protein product is CASSQVAGTSIFSDGSRQYF. This chain links TRBV3-1 (or the pseudogene TRBV3-2) with TRBJ2-7; 9 bases map to TRBD2. This CDR3 has 20 residues. Unmatched junction bases numbered 25, after V lost 1 base and J lost 9 bases. The germline V gene has CDR1 LGHDT and CDR2 YNNKEL (reference sequence).

The chain uses TRBV10-3 and TRBJ2-2, with 9 bases lining up with TRBD1. CDR1 and CDR2 from the germline V gene are ENHRY and SYGVKD. This CDR3 comprises 14 residues. CDR3 coding DNA: TGTGCACCTACAGGGGGCTGTGGGACCGGGGAGCTGTTTTTT. Residues: CAPTGGCGTGELFF.

This clone has just one count. The sample contains more than one DNA sequence encoding this CDR3. The gene calls are TRBV2 and TRBJ2-2; D not resolved. The length of the CDR3 is 14 residues. In germline, CDR1 is SNHLY, CDR2 FYNNEI. Trimming stripped 2 bases from V and 1 base from J, with 5 bases between. The CDR3 is CASSETRNTGELFF. The CDR3, as DNA: TGTGCCAGCAGTGAAACAAGGAACACCGGGGAGCTGTTTTTT.

The CDR3 loop is CASSTPTGQGNYGYTF. For the CDR3, the DNA is TGTGCCAGCAGCACACCAACGGGACAGGGGAACTATGGCTACACCTTC. The chain uses TRBV5-5 and TRBJ1-2; 10 nucleotides align to TRBD1. Germline V lookup: CDR1 SGHKS, CDR2 YYEKEE (reference sequence). The CDR3 consists of 16 residues. V lost 4 bases to trimming and J lost 2 bases; unmatched junction nucleotides: 8.

The chain is built from TRBV6-4 and TRBJ2-3; 10 bases fit TRBD2. Germline loops: CDR1 MRHNA, CDR2 SNTAGT. There are 15 residues in the CDR3. J was trimmed by 0 bases and V by 4 bases; bases with no gene match: 1. In nucleotides, the CDR3 is TGTGCCAGCAGTGTGACTAGCGGGAGCACAGATACGCAGTATTTT. It encodes CASSVTSGSTDTQYF.

The chain combines TRBV5-1 with TRBJ2-3; 13 bases are a match to TRBD2. This CDR3 spans 19 amino acids. V gave up 3 bases and J gave up 0 bases; unmatched junction bases: 10. CDR1 and CDR2 (germline): SGHRS, YFSETQ. CDR3 DNA sequence: TGCGCCAGCAGCTCCCGTGGACTAGCGGGAGTCCCTAGCACAGATACGCAGTATTTT. This encodes CASSSRGLAGVPSTDTQYF.